This T cell receptor (beta chain) was documented in a study of regulatory T cells in long-lasting Graves disease. Study observations and caveats: Investigators studied peripheral blood only, not thyroid tissue.

The table lists this clonotype with a few counts. Its antigen is unknown. In building TCR beta libraries, iRepertoire HTBI primers were used together with Arm-PCR of CDR3 regions. MiXCR, applied by TCRdb to the multiplex PCR reads, yields one record per CDR3 protein. There are 650,000 to 700,000 distinct CDR3 sequences in the sample; roughly 30% occur only once, and under 50% lies in the top ten. Time point given: persistent/refractory GD, antithyroid drugs over 5 years with positive TRAb. Scientists built the TCR library using RNA that was extracted from PBMCs. Doctors identified Graves' disease using the American Thyroid Association guidelines. V was pared by 3 bases and J by 5 bases, with 16 bases between. This CDR3 region has 16 residues. Germline CDR1 reads MNHEY; CDR2 reads SMNVEV (reference sequence).

J is TRBJ1-4 and V is TRBV27; perhaps TRBD1 as D (5 bases). The clonotype comes from a female donor with Graves disease. This material consisted of peripheral blood mononuclear cells (PBMCs), taken when the disease was refractory, from a patient treated with antithyroid drugs. CDR3 amino acids: CASSLGPPTLNEKLFF. CDR3 sequence (DNA): TGTGCCAGCAGTTTGGGGCCGCCTACCCTAAATGAAAAACTGTTTTTT.